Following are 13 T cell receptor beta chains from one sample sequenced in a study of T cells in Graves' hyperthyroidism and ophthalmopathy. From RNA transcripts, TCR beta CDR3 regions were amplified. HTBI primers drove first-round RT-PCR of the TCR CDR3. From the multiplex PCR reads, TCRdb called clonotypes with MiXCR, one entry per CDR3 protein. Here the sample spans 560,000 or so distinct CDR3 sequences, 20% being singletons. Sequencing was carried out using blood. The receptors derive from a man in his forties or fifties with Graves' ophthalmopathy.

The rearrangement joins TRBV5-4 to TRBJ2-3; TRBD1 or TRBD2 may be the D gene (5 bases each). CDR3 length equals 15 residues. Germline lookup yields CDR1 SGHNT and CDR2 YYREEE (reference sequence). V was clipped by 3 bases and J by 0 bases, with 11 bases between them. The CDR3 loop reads CASSSGTHSTDTQYF. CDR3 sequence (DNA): TGTGCCAGCAGCTCCGGGACCCACAGCACAGATACGCAGTATTTT.

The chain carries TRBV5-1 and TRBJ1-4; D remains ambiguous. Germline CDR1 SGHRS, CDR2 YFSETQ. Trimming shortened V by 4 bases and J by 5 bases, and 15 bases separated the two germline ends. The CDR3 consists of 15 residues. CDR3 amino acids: CASSPAARTNEKLFF. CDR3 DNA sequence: TGCGCCAGCAGCCCCGCCGCACGGACGAATGAAAAACTGTTTTTT.

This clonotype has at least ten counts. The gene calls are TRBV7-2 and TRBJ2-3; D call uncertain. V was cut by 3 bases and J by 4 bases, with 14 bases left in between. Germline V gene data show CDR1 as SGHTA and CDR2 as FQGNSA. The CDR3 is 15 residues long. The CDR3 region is CASSLKLRGADTQYF. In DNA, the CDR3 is TGTGCCAGCAGCTTGAAGCTTCGTGGGGCAGATACGCAGTATTTT.

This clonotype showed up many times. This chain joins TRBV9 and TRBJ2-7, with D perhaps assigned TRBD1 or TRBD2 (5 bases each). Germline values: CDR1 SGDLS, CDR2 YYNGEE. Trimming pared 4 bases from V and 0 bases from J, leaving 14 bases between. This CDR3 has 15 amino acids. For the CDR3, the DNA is TGTGCCAGCAGCCCAATGAGGGACCCCTCCTACGAGCAGTACTTC. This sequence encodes CASSPMRDPSYEQYF. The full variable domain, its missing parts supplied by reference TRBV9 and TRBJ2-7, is DSGVTQTPKHLITATGQRVTLRCSPRSGDLSVYWYQQSLDQGLQFLIQYYNGEERAKGNILERFSAQQFPDLHSELNLSSLELGDSALYFCASSPMRDPSYEQYFGPGTRLTVT.

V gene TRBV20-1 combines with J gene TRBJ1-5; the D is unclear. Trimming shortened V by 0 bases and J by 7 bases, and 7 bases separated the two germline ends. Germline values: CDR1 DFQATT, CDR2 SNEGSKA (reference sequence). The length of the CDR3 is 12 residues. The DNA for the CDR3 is TGCAGTGCTAGAGATCCGGGGCAGCCCCAGCATTTT. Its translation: CSARDPGQPQHF.

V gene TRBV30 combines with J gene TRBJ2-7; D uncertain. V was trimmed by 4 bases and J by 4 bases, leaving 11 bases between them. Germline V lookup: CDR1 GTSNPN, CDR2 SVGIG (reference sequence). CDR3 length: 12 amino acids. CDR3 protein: CAWTATEYEQYF. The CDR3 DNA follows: TGTGCCTGGACTGCGACTGAGTACGAGCAGTACTTC.

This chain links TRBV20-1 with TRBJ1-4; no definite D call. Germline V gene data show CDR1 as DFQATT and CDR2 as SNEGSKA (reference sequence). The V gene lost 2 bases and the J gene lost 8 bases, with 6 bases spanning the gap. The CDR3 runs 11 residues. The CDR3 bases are TGCAGTGCTAGAAACGGGGAAAAACTGTTTTTT. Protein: CSARNGEKLFF.

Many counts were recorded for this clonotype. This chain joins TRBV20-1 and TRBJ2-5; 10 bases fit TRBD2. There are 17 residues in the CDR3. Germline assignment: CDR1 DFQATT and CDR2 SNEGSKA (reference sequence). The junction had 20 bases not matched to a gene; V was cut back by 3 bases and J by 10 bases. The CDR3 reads CSARRLAGVGDQRVQYF. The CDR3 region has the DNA TGCAGTGCTAGGCGGCTAGCGGGAGTTGGCGATCAACGAGTCCAGTACTTC.

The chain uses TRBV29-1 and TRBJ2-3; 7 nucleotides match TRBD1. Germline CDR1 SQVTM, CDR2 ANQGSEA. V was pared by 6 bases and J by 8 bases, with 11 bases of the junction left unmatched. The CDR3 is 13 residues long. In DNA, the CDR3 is TGCAGCGTCCCGACAGGGTATTCAGGTACGCAGTATTTT. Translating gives CSVPTGYSGTQYF.

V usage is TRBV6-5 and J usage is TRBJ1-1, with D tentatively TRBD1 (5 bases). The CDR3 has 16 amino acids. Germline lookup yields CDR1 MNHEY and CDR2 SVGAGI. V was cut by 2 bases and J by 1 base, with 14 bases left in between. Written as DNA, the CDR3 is TGTGCCAGCAGTTACCGGGGCTCGACAACGAACACTGAAGCTTTCTTT. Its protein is CASSYRGSTTNTEAFF.

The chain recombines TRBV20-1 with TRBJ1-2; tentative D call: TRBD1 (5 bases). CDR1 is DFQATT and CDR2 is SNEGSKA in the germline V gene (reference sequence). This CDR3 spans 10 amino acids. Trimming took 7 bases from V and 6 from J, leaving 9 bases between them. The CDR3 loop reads CSDRTHGYTF. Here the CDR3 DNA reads TGCAGTGACAGGACTCATGGCTACACCTTC.

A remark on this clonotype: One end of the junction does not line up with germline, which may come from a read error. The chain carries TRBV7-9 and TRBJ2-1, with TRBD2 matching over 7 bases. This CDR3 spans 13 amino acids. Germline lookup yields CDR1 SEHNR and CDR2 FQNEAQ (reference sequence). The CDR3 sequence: CASSWEGPSAAVF. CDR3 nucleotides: TGTGCCAGCAGCTGGGAGGGCCCGTCAGCAGCAGTCTTC.

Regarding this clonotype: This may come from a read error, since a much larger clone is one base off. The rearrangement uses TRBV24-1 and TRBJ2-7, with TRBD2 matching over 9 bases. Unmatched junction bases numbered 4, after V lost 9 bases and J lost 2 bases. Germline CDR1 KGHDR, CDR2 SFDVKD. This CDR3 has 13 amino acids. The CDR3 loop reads CATETSGTYEQYF. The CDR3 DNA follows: TGTGCCACCGAGACTAGCGGAACCTACGAGCAGTACTTC.